This T cell receptor beta chain was identified during a study of Tregs in tolerant kidney transplant recipients. This CDR3 has 12 amino acids. Germline CDR1 reads SQVTM; CDR2 reads ANQGSEA. The V end lost 3 bases, the J end lost 6 bases, and 9 bases lay between the germline ends. Generated by immunoSEQ multiplex PCR, the TCRdb table keeps only in-frame clones and is missing some. The sample has about 110,000 clones, nearly 90% seen once. This receptor was identified in a human donor who received a combined kidney and bone marrow transplant. The rearrangement joins TRBV29-1 to TRBJ1-3, with a weak D call TRBD1 (6 bases). The input for sequencing was CD4+ T cells from blood, taken before the transplant. As DNA, the CDR3 is TGCAGCGTTGACAGGGGAAAAAACACCATATATTTT. Amino acid sequence: CSVDRGKNTIYF.